These T cell receptor beta chains were read from a single sample in a study of spatial heterogeneity in lung cancer. TCRdb reanalysed the 5' RACE reads using MiXCR and keeps one entry per CDR3 protein. The sample lists under 12,000 distinct CDR3 sequences, 5.1% occurring once. Sequences were derived from lung tumor tissue, sampled at surgery. All receptors derive from a male donor with early-stage non-small cell lung cancer. The CDR3 runs from the conserved cysteine through the conserved F or W. The order of the fields is D gene, J gene, CDR3 length, V gene, clone size, CDR3 protein, CDR3 DNA. A D gene is named only where the DNA matches it firmly. The size of a clone is reported for some rows only, either as once, few or many, or as a class for expanded clones.

D gene: TRBD1
J gene: TRBJ2-4
CDR3 length: 14
V gene: TRBV19
clone size: many
CDR3 protein: CASKDRGSGNIQYF
CDR3 DNA: TGTGCCAGTAAGGACAGGGGGAGCGGAAACATTCAGTACTTC

D gene: .
J gene: TRBJ2-4
CDR3 length: 19
V gene: TRBV21-1
clone size: many
CDR3 protein: CASSPQTCGGGLAKNIQYF
CDR3 DNA: TGTGCCAGCAGCCCGCAAACCTGTGGCGGTGGACTAGCCAAAAACATTCAGTACTTC

D gene: TRBD2
J gene: TRBJ2-1
CDR3 length: 14
V gene: TRBV7-2
clone size: .
CDR3 protein: CASSTSGLYNEQFF
CDR3 DNA: TGTGCCAGCAGCACTAGCGGGCTTTACAATGAGCAGTTCTTC

D gene: TRBD1
J gene: TRBJ1-2
CDR3 length: 14
V gene: TRBV29-1
clone size: many
CDR3 protein: CSVEVGQGLYGYTF
CDR3 DNA: TGCAGCGTTGAAGTGGGACAGGGCCTCTATGGCTACACCTTC

D gene: TRBD1
J gene: TRBJ2-3
CDR3 length: 16
V gene: TRBV28
clone size: many
CDR3 protein: CASSLSLRGSTDTQYF
CDR3 DNA: TGTGCCAGCAGTTTATCCCTCAGGGGGAGCACAGATACGCAGTATTTT

D gene: .
J gene: TRBJ1-5
CDR3 length: 14
V gene: TRBV12-3/TRBV12-4
clone size: many
CDR3 protein: CASSEQGKAQPQHF
CDR3 DNA: TGTGCCAGCAGCGAACAGGGAAAGGCTCAGCCCCAGCATTTT

D gene: .
J gene: TRBJ2-3
CDR3 length: 17
V gene: TRBV10-2
clone size: many
CDR3 protein: CASSESLGGPHTDTQYF
CDR3 DNA: TGCGCCAGCAGTGAGTCTCTTGGGGGACCTCACACAGATACGCAGTATTTT

D gene: .
J gene: TRBJ2-5
CDR3 length: 13
V gene: TRBV12-3/TRBV12-4
clone size: large
CDR3 protein: CASSFGTQETQYF
CDR3 DNA: TGTGCCAGCAGTTTTGGGACACAAGAGACCCAGTACTTC

D gene: .
J gene: TRBJ2-1
CDR3 length: 15
V gene: TRBV3-1
clone size: many
CDR3 protein: CASSLGAEAYNEQFF
CDR3 DNA: TGTGCCAGCAGCCTGGGGGCGGAGGCCTACAATGAGCAGTTCTTC

D gene: .
J gene: TRBJ1-1
CDR3 length: 13
V gene: TRBV6-2/TRBV6-3
clone size: medium-sized
CDR3 protein: CASSWDKNTEAFF
CDR3 DNA: TGTGCCAGCAGCTGGGACAAGAACACTGAAGCTTTCTTT

D gene: .
J gene: TRBJ1-2
CDR3 length: 15
V gene: TRBV5-4
clone size: many
CDR3 protein: CASSPPQQFNYGYTF
CDR3 DNA: TGTGCCAGCAGCCCACCCCAGCAATTTAACTATGGCTACACCTTC

D gene: .
J gene: TRBJ2-4
CDR3 length: 13
V gene: TRBV7-3
clone size: many
CDR3 protein: CASSLKGSNIQYF
CDR3 DNA: TGTGCCAGCAGCTTAAAAGGGTCGAACATTCAGTACTTC

D gene: .
J gene: TRBJ1-1
CDR3 length: 15
V gene: TRBV4-3
clone size: many
CDR3 protein: CASSPLNEGNTEAFF
CDR3 DNA: TGCGCCAGCAGCCCGTTAAACGAGGGTAACACTGAAGCTTTCTTT

D gene: .
J gene: TRBJ2-2
CDR3 length: 12
V gene: TRBV20-1
clone size: many
CDR3 protein: CSARQNTGELFF
CDR3 DNA: TGCAGTGCTAGGCAGAACACCGGGGAGCTGTTTTTT

D gene: .
J gene: TRBJ1-4
CDR3 length: 12
V gene: TRBV12-3/TRBV12-4
clone size: medium-sized
CDR3 protein: CASSLVYWWLFF
CDR3 DNA: TGTGCCAGCAGTTTAGTCTATTGGTGGCTGTTTTTT

D gene: .
J gene: TRBJ1-5
CDR3 length: 17
V gene: TRBV3-1
clone size: many
CDR3 protein: CASSQRAVNPSNQPQHF
CDR3 DNA: TGTGCCAGCAGCCAAAGGGCCGTCAATCCGAGCAATCAGCCCCAGCATTTT

D gene: .
J gene: TRBJ2-3
CDR3 length: 16
V gene: TRBV12-3/TRBV12-4
clone size: medium-sized
CDR3 protein: CASSLNKDWSASTQYF
CDR3 DNA: TGTGCCAGCAGTTTAAATAAAGACTGGAGCGCCAGTACGCAGTATTTT

D gene: TRBD2
J gene: TRBJ2-1
CDR3 length: 15
V gene: TRBV14
clone size: many
CDR3 protein: CASMASGSPYNEQFF
CDR3 DNA: TGTGCCAGCATGGCCAGCGGGAGTCCCTACAATGAGCAGTTCTTC

D gene: .
J gene: TRBJ1-3
CDR3 length: 15
V gene: TRBV18
clone size: many
CDR3 protein: CASSPLTITGGTIYF
CDR3 DNA: TGTGCCAGCTCACCACTGACGATTACTGGAGGCACCATATATTTT

D gene: .
J gene: TRBJ1-5
CDR3 length: 14
V gene: TRBV6-5
clone size: medium-sized
CDR3 protein: CASSPDGFNQPQHF
CDR3 DNA: TGTGCCAGCAGCCCGGACGGATTCAATCAGCCCCAGCATTTT